A single sample is the source of the 16 T cell receptor beta chains below, sequenced in a study of coeliac disease. Data came from immunoSEQ multiplex PCR; TCRdb stores just in-frame clones and leaves some out. This sample has around 5,000 clones, with 69% found just once. Sequencing input: lymphocytes from the gut lamina propria. All receptors derive from a woman in her thirties or forties.

V gene TRBV6-6 combines with J gene TRBJ2-7, with a weak D call TRBD1 (6 bases). CDR1 MNHNY and CDR2 SVGAGI come from the germline V gene (reference sequence). This CDR3 region has 12 residues. Trimming stripped 5 bases from V and 13 bases from J, with 18 bases between. The CDR3 loop is CASSPRQEPTYF. As DNA, the CDR3 is TGTGCCAGCAGTCCTAGACAGGAGCCCACTTACTTC.

The V gene is TRBV6-1, the J gene TRBJ2-1; TRBD2 matches 11 bases. CDR1 and CDR2 from the germline V gene are MNHNS and SASEGT. The trim removed 2 bases at V and 0 bases at J, leaving 9 bases unmatched. The CDR3 spans 19 residues. Written as DNA, the CDR3 is TGTGCCAGCAGTGAAAGGGGTAGCGGGAGGGGGAGCTCCTACAATGAGCAGTTCTTC. Translating gives CASSERGSGRGSSYNEQFF.

This chain links TRBV5-5 with TRBJ2-1; maybe TRBD2 (6 bases). Trimming removed 0 bases at V and 4 bases at J, with 11 bases between. The germline gives CDR1 SGHKS, CDR2 YYEKEE (reference sequence). The CDR3 runs to 15 residues. Written as DNA, the CDR3 is TGTGCCAGCAGCTTGGTGTTAGCGGAGTACAATGAGCAGTTCTTC. This codes for CASSLVLAEYNEQFF.

The chain is built from TRBV7-8 and TRBJ2-7; TRBD1 aligns across 8 bases. V shed 2 bases and J 10 bases; nucleotides not matched to a gene: 7. Per germline, CDR1 SGHVS and CDR2 FQNEAQ. CDR3 length: 13 residues. CDR3 sequence (DNA): TGTGCCAGCAGCTTAAGTGACAGGGGTAAACAGTACTTC. It encodes CASSLSDRGKQYF.

The V gene is TRBV15, the J gene TRBJ2-7, with TRBD1 matching 7 bases. Germline V CDR1 and CDR2: LNHNV, YYDKDF (reference sequence). CDR3 length equals 15 residues. V was clipped by 2 bases and J by 2 bases; unmatched bases: 6. Written as DNA, the CDR3 is TGTGCCACCAGCAGAACCGGGACAGAAACCTACGAGCAGTACTTC. Its protein product is CATSRTGTETYEQYF.

V is TRBV5-1 and J is TRBJ2-1; possible D gene TRBD2, 6 bases. Germline CDR1 and CDR2: SGHRS and YFSETQ. The CDR3 has 14 residues. Trimming removed 5 bases at V and 9 bases at J, with 18 bases between. CDR3 bases: TGCGCCAGCAGTATCCGGGACTCCGACCCTGAGCAGTTCTTC. Its protein is CASSIRDSDPEQFF. Full variable domain (outside the CDR3, taken from reference TRBV5-1 and TRBJ2-1): KAGVTQTPRYLIKTRGQQVTLSCSPISGHRSVSWYQQTPGQGLQFLFEYFSETQRNKGNFPGRFSGRQFSNSRSEMNVSTLELGDSALYLCASSIRDSDPEQFFGPGTRLTVL.

This clone was counted between two and nine times. CDR3 sequence: CAWSGPGDTEAFF. The CDR3 DNA is TGTGCCTGGAGTGGGCCGGGGGACACTGAAGCTTTCTTT. The J gene is TRBJ1-1, the V gene TRBV30; possibly TRBD1 for D (5 bases). Per the germline V gene, CDR1 is GTSNPN and CDR2 is SVGIG (reference sequence). The CDR3 length is 13 residues. Trimming removed 1 base from V and 3 bases from J, with 9 bases in between.

In DNA, the CDR3 is TGCGCCAGCAGTGACCAAATACAGGGTACCCCTACCCACGAGCAGTACTTC. As protein: CASSDQIQGTPTHEQYF. The chain links TRBV10-1 to TRBJ2-7, with D possibly being TRBD1 (6 bases). Germline V gene data show CDR1 as WNHNN and CDR2 as SYGVQD (reference sequence). V was trimmed by 3 bases and J by 5 bases, leaving 23 bases between them. CDR3 length equals 17 residues.

The sample holds one count of this clone. The V call is TRBV5-1, the J call TRBJ2-5; weak D call: TRBD2 (5 bases). CDR1 SGHRS and CDR2 YFSETQ come from the germline V gene. With 5 bases removed from V and 1 base from J, the gap between germline ends came to 15 bases. The CDR3 length is 15 residues. The CDR3 DNA reads as TGCGCCAGCAGTTCCGGGAATACACCCCAAGAGACCCAGTACTTC. Protein: CASSSGNTPQETQYF.

The V call is TRBV7-2, the J call TRBJ2-7, with 7 bases that match TRBD2. Trimming removed 2 bases from V and 2 bases from J; junction bases left unmatched: 6. CDR1 SGHTA and CDR2 FQGNSA come from the germline V gene. The CDR3 runs 15 residues. The DNA for the CDR3 is TGTGCCAGCAGCTTATTGCGGGAGAAAACCTACGAGCAGTACTTC. It encodes CASSLLREKTYEQYF.

This clone was observed a few times. The chain couples TRBV28 to TRBJ1-2; D perhaps matches TRBD1 (5 bases). CDR1 is MDHEN and CDR2 is SYDVKM in the germline V gene. The CDR3 spans 16 residues. V dropped 2 bases and J dropped 4 bases, with 17 bases sitting between them. The CDR3 sequence is CASSLTRATSSYGYTF. CDR3 in DNA: TGTGCCAGCAGTTTAACCAGGGCAACAAGTTCCTATGGCTACACCTTC.

This chain uses TRBV7-2 with TRBJ1-1; D gene unclear. CDR1 and CDR2 from the germline V gene are SGHTA and FQGNSA. This CDR3 spans 14 amino acids. V was cut by 5 bases and J by 1 base, with 11 bases left in between. The CDR3 nucleotides are TGTGCCAGCAGCAAAACCAGGAAGAACACTGAAGCTTTCTTT. Amino acid sequence: CASSKTRKNTEAFF.

This clone has only one observation. The rearrangement joins TRBV9 to TRBJ1-1; 9 bases agree with TRBD1. With V trimmed by 5 bases and J by 4 bases, 9 bases remained unmatched. The CDR3 loop spans 15 amino acids. Germline CDR1 SGDLS, CDR2 YYNGEE. This CDR3 reads CASSDEQGARTEAFF. CDR3 DNA sequence: TGTGCCAGCAGTGACGAACAGGGGGCGCGCACTGAAGCTTTCTTT.

V and J are TRBV5-5 and TRBJ2-5; TRBD2 agrees at 7 bases. Germline lookup yields CDR1 SGHKS and CDR2 YYEKEE (reference sequence). The CDR3 consists of 17 residues. V lost 3 bases and J lost 4; bases outside the gene matches: 15. DNA for the CDR3: TGTGCCAGCAGCTGGGGACCTCTGGGAGGGCTGGGAGAGACCCAGTACTTC. It encodes CASSWGPLGGLGETQYF.

The chain recombines TRBV5-6 with TRBJ1-2; TRBD1 agrees at 8 bases. CDR3 length: 15 amino acids. Germline lookup yields CDR1 SGHDT and CDR2 YYEEEE. With 3 bases clipped from V and 7 bases from J, the junction kept 11 bases outside the gene matches. DNA for the CDR3: TGTGCCAGCAGCTGGGCTGGACAGGGACCGTCTGGCTACACCTTC. Translating it yields CASSWAGQGPSGYTF.

In this sample, this clone turned up a few times. CDR3 protein: CASSLRGGEQYF. CDR3 DNA: TGCGCCAGCAGCTTGAGAGGCGGAGAGCAGTACTTC. The rearrangement uses TRBV5-1 and TRBJ2-7; the D is unclear. Germline-derived CDR1 and CDR2 are SGHRS and YFSETQ. The length of the CDR3 is 12 residues. V lost 1 base to trimming and J lost 7 bases, with 9 bases between them.